These T cell receptor beta chains were read from a single sample in a study of human T cells and chemical hapten exposure. TCRdb reprocessed the RACE reads via MiXCR and lists one record per CDR3 protein. The sample carries some 52,000 distinct CDR3 sequences, 9.9% recorded once. The sequencing used whole blood, collected in connection with sensitization to the hapten diphenylcyclopropenone (DPC). Receptors were obtained from a woman aged 40 to 50 with alopecia areata. Some clones in this sample may be carry-over from other donors' samples. Each CDR3 is given with its conserved first and last residue. The D gene is left open where the match is weak. A row's size may be missing; if present it is once, few, many or a size class.

v_call	j_call	d_call	clone_size	cdr3_nt	cdr3_aa
TRBV6-4	TRBJ2-3	NA	few	TGTGCCAGCACCTCGTATCGGAGATCAGATACGCAGTATTTT	CASTSYRRSDTQYF
TRBV12-3/TRBV12-4	TRBJ2-7	NA	NA	TGTGCCAGCAGTTTCCGGACACAAAGTTCCTACGAGCAGTACTTC	CASSFRTQSSYEQYF
TRBV6-1	TRBJ1-5	NA	NA	TGTGCCAGCAGTGAACAATTGGGGGGTGGAGATCAGCCCCAGCATTTT	CASSEQLGGGDQPQHF
TRBV6-5	TRBJ1-1	TRBD1	NA	TGTGCCAGCAGTTCCCCGACAGGGGTGAACACTGAAGCTTTCTTT	CASSSPTGVNTEAFF
TRBV7-9	TRBJ2-7	NA	NA	TGTGCCAGCAGCTTAAACAACGCCTACGAGCAGTACTTC	CASSLNNAYEQYF
TRBV20-1	TRBJ1-1	NA	few	TGCAGTGCTAGAGACGTGGGTCACACTGAAGCTTTCTTT	CSARDVGHTEAFF
TRBV6-1	TRBJ1-4	NA	NA	TGTGCCAGCAGGGGGGTAGAAGTGGAAAAACTGTTTTTT	CASRGVEVEKLFF
TRBV7-2	TRBJ2-3	NA	many	TGTGCCAGCGGGGCCTACTTCCCTAGGGCAGATACGCAGTATTTT	CASGAYFPRADTQYF
TRBV29-1	TRBJ2-4	NA	NA	TGCAGCGTTGAAGATCTCCGGGGGAGAAACATTCAGTACTTC	CSVEDLRGRNIQYF
TRBV12-3/TRBV12-4	TRBJ1-4	NA	NA	TGTGCCAGCACAGACCTTGCAACTAATGAAAAACTGTTTTTT	CASTDLATNEKLFF
TRBV5-4	TRBJ1-2	NA	few	TGTGCCAGCAGCTTGTGGCAGAGCTACACCTTC	CASSLWQSYTF
TRBV7-2	TRBJ2-2	TRBD2	NA	TGTGCCAGCAGCTCCACTAGCGCCAGTACCGGGGAGCTGTTTTTT	CASSSTSASTGELFF
TRBV24-1	TRBJ1-4	NA	NA	TGTGCCACCAGTGATGGGGTATCGACCACTAATGAAAAACTGTTTTTT	CATSDGVSTTNEKLFF
TRBV3-1	TRBJ1-1	NA	many	TGTGCCAGCAGCCAAGATCCCCTTAACACTGAAGCTTTCTTT	CASSQDPLNTEAFF
TRBV29-1	TRBJ2-1	NA	many	TGCAGCGTTGTCTCCGCAGGGTTGGATGAGCAGTTCTTC	CSVVSAGLDEQFF
TRBV2	TRBJ1-1	TRBD1	many	TGTGCCAGCAGTCGAATCAGGACAGGGCTGACTGAAGCTTTCTTT	CASSRIRTGLTEAFF
TRBV7-9	TRBJ2-3	TRBD2	NA	TGTGCCAGCAGCTTATCGGCGGGGGAACTCACAGATACGCAGTATTTT	CASSLSAGELTDTQYF